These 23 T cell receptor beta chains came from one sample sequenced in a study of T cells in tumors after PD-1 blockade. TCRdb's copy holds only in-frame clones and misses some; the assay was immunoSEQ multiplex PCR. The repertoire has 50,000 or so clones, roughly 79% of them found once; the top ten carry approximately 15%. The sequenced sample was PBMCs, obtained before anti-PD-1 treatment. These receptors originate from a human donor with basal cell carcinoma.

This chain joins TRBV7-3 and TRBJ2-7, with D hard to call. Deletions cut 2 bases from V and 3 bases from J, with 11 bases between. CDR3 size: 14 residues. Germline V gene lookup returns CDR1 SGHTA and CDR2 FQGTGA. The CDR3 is CASSLGPDVYEQYF. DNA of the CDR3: TGTGCCAGCAGCTTAGGCCCGGACGTCTACGAGCAGTACTTC. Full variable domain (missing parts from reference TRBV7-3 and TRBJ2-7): GAGVSQTPSNKVTEKGKYVELRCDPISGHTALYWYRQSLGQGPEFLIYFQGTGAADDSGLPNDRFFAVRPEGSVSTLKIQRTERGDSAVYLCASSLGPDVYEQYFGPGTRLTVT.

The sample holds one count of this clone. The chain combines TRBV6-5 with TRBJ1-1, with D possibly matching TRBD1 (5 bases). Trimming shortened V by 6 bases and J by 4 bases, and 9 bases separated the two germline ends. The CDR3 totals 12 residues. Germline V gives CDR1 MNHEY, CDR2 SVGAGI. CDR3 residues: CASSPGTTEAFF. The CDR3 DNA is TGTGCCAGCAGCCCCGGGACCACTGAAGCTTTCTTT.

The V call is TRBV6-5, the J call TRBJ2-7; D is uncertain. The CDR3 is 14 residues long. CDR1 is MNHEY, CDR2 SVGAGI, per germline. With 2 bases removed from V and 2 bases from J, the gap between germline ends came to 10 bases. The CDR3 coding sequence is TGTGCCAGCAGTTACGTAGGGAAAACCTACGAGCAGTACTTC. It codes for CASSYVGKTYEQYF.

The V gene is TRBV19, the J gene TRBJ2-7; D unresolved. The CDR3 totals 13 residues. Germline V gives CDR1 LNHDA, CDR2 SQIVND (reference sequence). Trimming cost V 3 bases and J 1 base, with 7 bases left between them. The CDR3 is CASSISRSYEQYF. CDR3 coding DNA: TGTGCCAGTAGTATTTCCAGATCCTACGAGCAGTACTTC.

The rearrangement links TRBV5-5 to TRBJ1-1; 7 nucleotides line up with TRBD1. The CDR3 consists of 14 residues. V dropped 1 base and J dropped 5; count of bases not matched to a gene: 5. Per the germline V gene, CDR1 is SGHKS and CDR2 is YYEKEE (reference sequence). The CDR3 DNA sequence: TGTGCCAGCAGCTTGCAGGGGGGACGGACTGAAGCTTTCTTT. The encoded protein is CASSLQGGRTEAFF.

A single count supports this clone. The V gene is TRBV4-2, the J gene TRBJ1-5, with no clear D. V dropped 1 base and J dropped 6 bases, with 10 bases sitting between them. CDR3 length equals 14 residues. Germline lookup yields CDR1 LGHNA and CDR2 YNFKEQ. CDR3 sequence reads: CASSQVGGGQPQHF. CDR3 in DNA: TGTGCCAGCAGCCAAGTGGGTGGTGGTCAGCCCCAGCATTTT.

The CDR3 DNA is TGTGCCAGCAGCTCCCTTAGACAGTTCCAAGAGACCCAGTACTTC. It specifies CASSSLRQFQETQYF. The chain recombines TRBV7-2 with TRBJ2-5, with D perhaps matching TRBD1 (5 bases). Germline lookup yields CDR1 SGHTA and CDR2 FQGNSA. Trimming pared 4 bases from V and 1 base from J, leaving 13 bases between. This CDR3 spans 15 amino acids.

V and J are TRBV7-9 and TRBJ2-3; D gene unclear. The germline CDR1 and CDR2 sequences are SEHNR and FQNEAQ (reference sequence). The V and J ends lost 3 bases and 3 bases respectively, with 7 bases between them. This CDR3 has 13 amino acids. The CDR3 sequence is CASSFSETDTQYF. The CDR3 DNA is TGTGCCAGCAGCTTTTCCGAGACAGATACGCAGTATTTT.

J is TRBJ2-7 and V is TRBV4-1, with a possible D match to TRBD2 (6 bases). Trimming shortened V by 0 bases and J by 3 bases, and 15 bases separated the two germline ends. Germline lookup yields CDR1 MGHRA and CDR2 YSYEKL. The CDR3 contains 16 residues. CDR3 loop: CASSQDRGLGRYEQYF. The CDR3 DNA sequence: TGCGCCAGCAGCCAAGATCGGGGACTTGGTCGCTACGAGCAGTACTTC.

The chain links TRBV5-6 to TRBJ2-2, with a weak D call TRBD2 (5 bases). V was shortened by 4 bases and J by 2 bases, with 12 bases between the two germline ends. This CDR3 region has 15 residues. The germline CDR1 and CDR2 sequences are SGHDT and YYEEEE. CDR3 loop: CASSPLGVNTGELFF. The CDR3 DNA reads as TGTGCCAGCAGCCCGCTGGGAGTAAACACCGGGGAGCTGTTTTTT.

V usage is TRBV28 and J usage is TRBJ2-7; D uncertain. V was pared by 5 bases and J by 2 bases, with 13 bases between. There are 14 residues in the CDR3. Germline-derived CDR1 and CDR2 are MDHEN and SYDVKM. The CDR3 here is CASSPGRNPYEQYF. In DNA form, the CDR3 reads TGTGCCAGCAGTCCTGGACGGAACCCCTACGAGCAGTACTTC.

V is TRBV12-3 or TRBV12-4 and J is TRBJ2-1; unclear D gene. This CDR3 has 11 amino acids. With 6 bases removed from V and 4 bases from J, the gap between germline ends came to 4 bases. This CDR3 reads CASRLYNEQFF. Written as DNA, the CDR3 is TGTGCCAGCAGACTGTACAATGAGCAGTTCTTC.

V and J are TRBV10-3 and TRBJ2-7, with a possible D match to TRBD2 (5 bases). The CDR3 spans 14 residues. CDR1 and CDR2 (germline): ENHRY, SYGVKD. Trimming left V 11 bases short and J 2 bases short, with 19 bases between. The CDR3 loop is CASREGAGPYEQYF. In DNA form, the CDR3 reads TGTGCCTCCCGCGAGGGCGCCGGCCCCTACGAGCAGTACTTC.

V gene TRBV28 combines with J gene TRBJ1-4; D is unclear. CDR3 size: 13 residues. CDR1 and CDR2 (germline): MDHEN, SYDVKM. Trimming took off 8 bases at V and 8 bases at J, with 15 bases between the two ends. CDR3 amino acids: CASGGRPGEKLFF. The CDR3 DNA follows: TGTGCCAGCGGTGGCAGGCCCGGCGAAAAACTGTTTTTT.

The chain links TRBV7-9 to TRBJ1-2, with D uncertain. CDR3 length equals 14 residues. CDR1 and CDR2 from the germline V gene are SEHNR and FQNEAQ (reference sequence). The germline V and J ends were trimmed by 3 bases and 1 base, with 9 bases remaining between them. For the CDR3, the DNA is TGTGCCAGCAGCTTTGCAGGTTTTAACTATGGCTACACCTTC. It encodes CASSFAGFNYGYTF.

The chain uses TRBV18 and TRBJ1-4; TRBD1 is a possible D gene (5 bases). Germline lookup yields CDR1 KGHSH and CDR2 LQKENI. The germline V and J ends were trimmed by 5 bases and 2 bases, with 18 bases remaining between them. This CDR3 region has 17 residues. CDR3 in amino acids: CASSRGLPLGTNEKLFF. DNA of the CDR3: TGTGCCAGCTCAAGGGGACTGCCACTTGGGACTAATGAAAAACTGTTTTTT.

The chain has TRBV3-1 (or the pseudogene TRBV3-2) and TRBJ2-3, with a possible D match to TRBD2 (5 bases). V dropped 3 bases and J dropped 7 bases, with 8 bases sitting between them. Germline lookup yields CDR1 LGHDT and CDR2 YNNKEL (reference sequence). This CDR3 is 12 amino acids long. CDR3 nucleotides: TGTGCCAGCAGCCATAGCGATTATACGCAGTATTTT. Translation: CASSHSDYTQYF.

CDR3 nucleotides: TGTGCCAGCAGTCTCGGGACTAGCCCCCGCGAGCAGTACTTC. Translated: CASSLGTSPREQYF. The rearrangement links TRBV2 to TRBJ2-7; 9 nucleotides align to TRBD2. Germline V lookup: CDR1 SNHLY, CDR2 FYNNEI. CDR3 size: 14 residues. J was trimmed by 6 bases and V by 5 bases; bases with no gene match: 8. The full variable domain, completed using reference TRBV2 and TRBJ2-7, is EPEVTQTPSHQVTQMGQEVILRCVPISNHLYFYWYRQILGQKVEFLVSFYNNEISEKSEIFDDQFSVERPDGSNFTLKIRSTKLEDSAMYFCASSLGTSPREQYFGPGTRLTVT.

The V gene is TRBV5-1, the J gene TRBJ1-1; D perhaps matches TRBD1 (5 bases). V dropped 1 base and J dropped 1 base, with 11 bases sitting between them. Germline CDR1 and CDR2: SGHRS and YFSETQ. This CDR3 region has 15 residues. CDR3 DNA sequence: TGCGCCAGCAGCTTGCGGGCAGGGACGAACACTGAAGCTTTCTTT. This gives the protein CASSLRAGTNTEAFF.

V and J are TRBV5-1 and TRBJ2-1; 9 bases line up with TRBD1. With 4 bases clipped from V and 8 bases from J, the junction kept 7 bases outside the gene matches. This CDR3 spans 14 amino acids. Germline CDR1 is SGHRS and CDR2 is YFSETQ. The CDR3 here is CASSIQGAGDEQFF. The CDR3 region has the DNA TGCGCCAGCAGCATACAGGGGGCCGGGGATGAGCAGTTCTTC. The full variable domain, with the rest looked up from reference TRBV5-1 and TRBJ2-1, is KAGVTQTPRYLIKTRGQQVTLSCSPISGHRSVSWYQQTPGQGLQFLFEYFSETQRNKGNFPGRFSGRQFSNSRSEMNVSTLELGDSALYLCASSIQGAGDEQFFGPGTRLTVL.

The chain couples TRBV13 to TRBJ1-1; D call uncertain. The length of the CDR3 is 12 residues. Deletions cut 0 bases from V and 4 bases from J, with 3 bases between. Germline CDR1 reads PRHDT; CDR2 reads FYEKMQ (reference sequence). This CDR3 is CASSLGRTEAFF. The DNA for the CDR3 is TGTGCCAGCAGCTTAGGTCGCACTGAAGCTTTCTTT. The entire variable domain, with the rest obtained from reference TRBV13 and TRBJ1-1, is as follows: AAGVIQSPRHLIKEKRETATLKCYPIPRHDTVYWYQQGPGQDPQFLISFYEKMQSDKGSIPDRFSAQQFSDYHSELNMSSLELGDSALYFCASSLGRTEAFFGQGTRLTVV.

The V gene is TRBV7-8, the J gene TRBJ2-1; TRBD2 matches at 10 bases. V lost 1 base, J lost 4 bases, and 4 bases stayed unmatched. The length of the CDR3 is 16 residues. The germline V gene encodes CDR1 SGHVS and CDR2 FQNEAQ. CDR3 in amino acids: CASSLGGLAKYNEQFF. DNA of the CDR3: TGTGCCAGCAGCTTAGGGGGACTAGCGAAATACAATGAGCAGTTCTTC.

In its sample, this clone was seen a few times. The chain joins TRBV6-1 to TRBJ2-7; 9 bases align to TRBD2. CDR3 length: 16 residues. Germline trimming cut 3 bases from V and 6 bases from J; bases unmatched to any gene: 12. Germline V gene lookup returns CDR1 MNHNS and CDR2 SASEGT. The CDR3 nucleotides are TGTGCCAGCAGTGACAACCCCATGGCGGGGGGGCTCGAGCAGTACTTC. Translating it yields CASSDNPMAGGLEQYF.